This is a list of T cell receptor beta chains from one sample in a study of sequential checkpoint blockade in melanoma. Here immunoSEQ multiplex PCR was the method, and the copy in TCRdb shows in-frame clones only, minus some. The sample carries around 18,000 clones, approximately 70% recorded once. Specimen: CD8+ T cells sorted from blood (inferred from file names), collected from a patient given nivolumab and ipilimumab in sequence. These receptors were taken from a human donor with melanoma. Each CDR3 is given with its conserved first and last residue. The D gene is left open where the match is weak. The size entry is marked missing in some rows and otherwise reads once, few, many or a size class.

clone size: -; D gene: -; J gene: TRBJ1-2; V gene: TRBV29-1; CDR3 DNA: TGCAGCGTTGAGGTTGACAGTTATGGCTACACCTTC; CDR3 protein: CSVEVDSYGYTF
clone size: -; D gene: -; J gene: TRBJ2-1; V gene: TRBV7-9; CDR3 DNA: TGTGCCAGCAGCTTAGGCGGGACAGTAGACAATGAGCAGTTCTTC; CDR3 protein: CASSLGGTVDNEQFF
clone size: -; D gene: TRBD1; J gene: TRBJ1-1; V gene: TRBV7-2; CDR3 DNA: TGTGCCAGCAGTCCTACGACAGGGTTGTCCTCTGAAGCTTTCTTT; CDR3 protein: CASSPTTGLSSEAFF
clone size: once; D gene: TRBD1; J gene: TRBJ1-1; V gene: TRBV4-1; CDR3 DNA: TGCGCCAGCAGCCAAGCACAGGGGGCTTCGGGCACTGAAGCTTTCTTT; CDR3 protein: CASSQAQGASGTEAFF
clone size: -; D gene: -; J gene: TRBJ2-2; V gene: TRBV7-2; CDR3 DNA: TGTGCCAGCAGCTTACCCTGGGTAGCGGACGGTGAGGAGCTGTTTTTT; CDR3 protein: CASSLPWVADGEELFF
clone size: -; D gene: -; J gene: TRBJ1-6; V gene: TRBV6-5; CDR3 DNA: TGTGCCAGCAGTTACGAGGGCTCCTATAATTCACCCCTCCACTTT; CDR3 protein: CASSYEGSYNSPLHF
clone size: -; D gene: -; J gene: TRBJ2-1; V gene: TRBV9; CDR3 DNA: TGTGCCAGCAGCGGAGGGGACGGGACTCATTCCTACAATGAGCAGTTCTTC; CDR3 protein: CASSGGDGTHSYNEQFF
clone size: -; D gene: -; J gene: TRBJ2-7; V gene: TRBV6-5; CDR3 DNA: TGTGCCAGCAGTCCCCACGGCGGGGCCTCCTACGAGCAGTACTTC; CDR3 protein: CASSPHGGASYEQYF
clone size: -; D gene: TRBD1; J gene: TRBJ1-2; V gene: TRBV4-1; CDR3 DNA: TGCGCCAGCAGCCAAGTGGAAGGGGGCCATGGCTACACCTTC; CDR3 protein: CASSQVEGGHGYTF
clone size: -; D gene: TRBD1; J gene: TRBJ2-1; V gene: TRBV4-2; CDR3 DNA: TGTGCCAGCAGCCGAGGGGAGAGGGGGCTCAATGAGCAGTTCTTC; CDR3 protein: CASSRGERGLNEQFF
clone size: -; D gene: -; J gene: TRBJ2-7; V gene: TRBV7-2; CDR3 DNA: TGTGCCAGCAACCGGGACAGGACTAGCTCCTACGAGCAGTACTTC; CDR3 protein: CASNRDRTSSYEQYF
clone size: -; D gene: TRBD1; J gene: TRBJ2-7; V gene: TRBV4-3; CDR3 DNA: TGCGCCAGCAGCCAAGATCGGTCTTCCGGGACAGGAATCCACGAGCAGTACTTC; CDR3 protein: CASSQDRSSGTGIHEQYF
clone size: -; D gene: -; J gene: TRBJ1-1; V gene: TRBV2; CDR3 DNA: TGTGCCAGCAGTGCTACAGGGATGAGTGAAGCTTTCTTT; CDR3 protein: CASSATGMSEAFF
clone size: -; D gene: -; J gene: TRBJ2-7; V gene: TRBV7-6; CDR3 DNA: TGTGCCAGCAGCCAAGGCGGGGGCCACGGTTACGAGCAGTACTTC; CDR3 protein: CASSQGGGHGYEQYF
clone size: -; D gene: TRBD1; J gene: TRBJ1-1; V gene: TRBV4-1; CDR3 DNA: TGCGCCAGCAGCCAAACAGGGGCCTCCGAAGCTTTCTTT; CDR3 protein: CASSQTGASEAFF
clone size: -; D gene: -; J gene: TRBJ2-7; V gene: TRBV4-3; CDR3 DNA: TGCGCCAGCAGCCAAGCAGGCCCACGGGAGTCCCTCGAGCAGTACTTC; CDR3 protein: CASSQAGPRESLEQYF
clone size: medium-sized; D gene: -; J gene: TRBJ2-1; V gene: TRBV7-6; CDR3 DNA: TGTGCCAGCAGCTCAACCCTACTAGCTGAGCAGTTCTTC; CDR3 protein: CASSSTLLAEQFF
clone size: -; D gene: -; J gene: TRBJ2-3; V gene: TRBV30; CDR3 DNA: TGTGCCTGGAGTATCGGGGGAGGCCGAGGGACAGATACGCAGTATTTT; CDR3 protein: CAWSIGGGRGTDTQYF
clone size: -; D gene: TRBD1; J gene: TRBJ1-4; V gene: TRBV7-9; CDR3 DNA: TGTGCCAGCAGCCCTGGGACAGGTCTAGCAACTAATGAAAAACTGTTTTTT; CDR3 protein: CASSPGTGLATNEKLFF
clone size: few; D gene: TRBD2; J gene: TRBJ2-7; V gene: TRBV14; CDR3 DNA: TGTGCCAGCAGCTTGGGCGGGAGCCCGTTGTACGAGCAGTACTTC; CDR3 protein: CASSLGGSPLYEQYF
clone size: -; D gene: -; J gene: TRBJ2-3; V gene: TRBV27; CDR3 DNA: TGTGCCAGCAGTTTCCACGAGAGCACAGATACGCAGTATTTT; CDR3 protein: CASSFHESTDTQYF
clone size: -; D gene: -; J gene: TRBJ1-2; V gene: TRBV9; CDR3 DNA: TGTGCCAGCAGCGTAGGGGCAGACTATGGCTACACCTTC; CDR3 protein: CASSVGADYGYTF
clone size: -; D gene: TRBD1; J gene: TRBJ2-5; V gene: TRBV7-2; CDR3 DNA: TGTGCCAGCAGCACAGGGGAAGAGACCCAGTACTTC; CDR3 protein: CASSTGEETQYF
clone size: -; D gene: TRBD1; J gene: TRBJ2-7; V gene: TRBV7-9; CDR3 DNA: TGTGCCAGCAGCTTTCATCCGGGACAGGGGTACAACGAGCAGTACTTC; CDR3 protein: CASSFHPGQGYNEQYF
clone size: once; D gene: -; J gene: TRBJ1-2; V gene: TRBV9; CDR3 DNA: TGTGCCAGCAGCGTAGAGGGAGACAAGAGGGGCTACACCTTC; CDR3 protein: CASSVEGDKRGYTF
clone size: few; D gene: TRBD1; J gene: TRBJ1-6; V gene: TRBV10-3; CDR3 DNA: TGTGCCATCAGTGAGTCCCGACAGGGGCCCAAATCACCCCTCCACTTT; CDR3 protein: CAISESRQGPKSPLHF
clone size: -; D gene: -; J gene: TRBJ2-1; V gene: TRBV4-2; CDR3 DNA: TGTGCCAGCAGCCCCCACCAGGACAGCTACAATGAGCAGTTCTTC; CDR3 protein: CASSPHQDSYNEQFF
clone size: -; D gene: -; J gene: TRBJ2-3; V gene: TRBV13; CDR3 DNA: TGTGCCAGCAGCTTAGGCGGCAGGTACACAGATACGCAGTATTTT; CDR3 protein: CASSLGGRYTDTQYF
clone size: -; D gene: TRBD1; J gene: TRBJ2-7; V gene: TRBV19; CDR3 DNA: TGTGCCAGTAGTATTTCGGGACAGGGGCTGAGCGAGCAGTACTTC; CDR3 protein: CASSISGQGLSEQYF
clone size: -; D gene: TRBD2; J gene: TRBJ2-6; V gene: TRBV4-3; CDR3 DNA: TGCGCCAGCAGCCAAGGGGATAGCGGGAGCTCTGGGGCCAACGTCCTGACTTTC; CDR3 protein: CASSQGDSGSSGANVLTF
clone size: medium-sized; D gene: -; J gene: TRBJ1-1; V gene: TRBV7-8; CDR3 DNA: TGTGCCAGCAGCTTACAGGGTTTGGGTACTGAAGCTTTCTTT; CDR3 protein: CASSLQGLGTEAFF
clone size: -; D gene: TRBD2; J gene: TRBJ2-1; V gene: TRBV28; CDR3 DNA: TGTGCCAGCAGTTTATGGGCGGGAGGAGGTGAGCAGTTCTTC; CDR3 protein: CASSLWAGGGEQFF
clone size: -; D gene: -; J gene: TRBJ1-2; V gene: TRBV7-9; CDR3 DNA: TGTGCCAGCAGCCCTTATGCAGGGTCTTTCTATGGCTACACCTTC; CDR3 protein: CASSPYAGSFYGYTF
clone size: -; D gene: -; J gene: TRBJ2-7; V gene: TRBV7-3; CDR3 DNA: TGTGCCAGCAGCTTGAAGGGGATGGGGTACGAGCAGTACTTC; CDR3 protein: CASSLKGMGYEQYF
clone size: -; D gene: -; J gene: TRBJ2-1; V gene: TRBV7-8; CDR3 DNA: TGTGCCAGCAGCCCGGACAGTTCCTCTTACAATGAGCAGTTCTTC; CDR3 protein: CASSPDSSSYNEQFF
clone size: -; D gene: TRBD2; J gene: TRBJ2-7; V gene: TRBV28; CDR3 DNA: TGTGCCAGCACCCCGGGGGGGAAAAGCTACGAGCAGTACTTC; CDR3 protein: CASTPGGKSYEQYF
clone size: -; D gene: TRBD1; J gene: TRBJ2-4; V gene: TRBV29-1; CDR3 DNA: TGCAGCGTCGTGGGACAGGGCAAAAACATTCAGTACTTC; CDR3 protein: CSVVGQGKNIQYF
clone size: -; D gene: TRBD2; J gene: TRBJ2-3; V gene: TRBV10-3; CDR3 DNA: TGTGCCATCAGACCCCCTAGCGGGGGGAACACAGATACGCAGTATTTT; CDR3 protein: CAIRPPSGGNTDTQYF
clone size: -; D gene: TRBD1; J gene: TRBJ2-7; V gene: TRBV7-9; CDR3 DNA: TGTGCCAGCAGCTTTACCCCGACAGGGCTCCACGAGCAGTACTTC; CDR3 protein: CASSFTPTGLHEQYF
clone size: -; D gene: TRBD2; J gene: TRBJ2-4; V gene: TRBV9; CDR3 DNA: TGTGCCAGCAGCAAAATCCCCGGGGGGGGTCGGGACATTCAGTACTTC; CDR3 protein: CASSKIPGGGRDIQYF
clone size: -; D gene: TRBD2; J gene: TRBJ2-7; V gene: TRBV7-9; CDR3 DNA: TGTGCCAGCAGCTCCCCCCTGGTAGCGGGAGTATCCTACGAGCAGTACTTC; CDR3 protein: CASSSPLVAGVSYEQYF
clone size: -; D gene: TRBD2; J gene: TRBJ2-1; V gene: TRBV13; CDR3 DNA: TGTGCCAGCAGCGATGGGACTAGCGGGGTGAATGAGCAGTTCTTC; CDR3 protein: CASSDGTSGVNEQFF
clone size: few; D gene: TRBD1; J gene: TRBJ1-2; V gene: TRBV7-9; CDR3 DNA: TGTGCCAGCAGCACCCGACAGGGACAGGGCTACACCTTC; CDR3 protein: CASSTRQGQGYTF
clone size: few; D gene: -; J gene: TRBJ1-2; V gene: TRBV5-1; CDR3 DNA: TGCGCCAGCCAAGACCGGGACTCAAACTATGGCTACACCTTC; CDR3 protein: CASQDRDSNYGYTF
clone size: few; D gene: TRBD2; J gene: TRBJ2-3; V gene: TRBV9; CDR3 DNA: TGTGCCAGCAGCGTATCAGGGCGGGGGGGCACAGATACGCAGTATTTT; CDR3 protein: CASSVSGRGGTDTQYF
clone size: few; D gene: -; J gene: TRBJ2-1; V gene: TRBV5-6; CDR3 DNA: TGTGCCAGCAGCTTAGGACTGTACAATGAGCAGTTCTTC; CDR3 protein: CASSLGLYNEQFF
clone size: -; D gene: -; J gene: TRBJ2-7; V gene: TRBV10-2; CDR3 DNA: TGCGCCAGCAGTGAGTCGATCGGAGGTTATACCTACGAGCAGTACTTC; CDR3 protein: CASSESIGGYTYEQYF
clone size: -; D gene: TRBD1; J gene: TRBJ1-1; V gene: TRBV4-3; CDR3 DNA: TGCGCCAGCAGCCAAGCGGGGCGCCTTAGGACAGGGGGGAACACTGAAGCTTTCTTT; CDR3 protein: CASSQAGRLRTGGNTEAFF
clone size: -; D gene: TRBD2; J gene: TRBJ2-7; V gene: TRBV10-3; CDR3 DNA: TGTGCCAGCAGACTAGGGACTAGCGGGGCCTACGAGCAGTACTTC; CDR3 protein: CASRLGTSGAYEQYF
clone size: -; D gene: -; J gene: TRBJ2-1; V gene: TRBV5-1; CDR3 DNA: TGCGCCAGCAGTGGGGACAACTACAATGAGCAGTTCTTC; CDR3 protein: CASSGDNYNEQFF
clone size: -; D gene: -; J gene: TRBJ2-3; V gene: TRBV11-3; CDR3 DNA: TGTGCCAGTTTACCAGCGGATCACACAGATACGCAGTATTTT; CDR3 protein: CASLPADHTDTQYF
clone size: -; D gene: -; J gene: TRBJ2-7; V gene: TRBV29-1; CDR3 DNA: TGCAGCGTTGAAGTAAAAGGGTTACGAGACTACGAGCAGTACTTC; CDR3 protein: CSVEVKGLRDYEQYF
clone size: -; D gene: TRBD1; J gene: TRBJ2-3; V gene: TRBV6-5; CDR3 DNA: TGTGCCAGCAGTCGTCCCGGGACAGGTTTGGATACGCAGTATTTT; CDR3 protein: CASSRPGTGLDTQYF
clone size: -; D gene: TRBD2; J gene: TRBJ2-7; V gene: TRBV7-9; CDR3 DNA: TGTGCCAGCGCGTTAGCGGGGGGCCCCTACGAGCAGTACTTC; CDR3 protein: CASALAGGPYEQYF
clone size: -; D gene: -; J gene: TRBJ1-1; V gene: TRBV7-9; CDR3 DNA: TGTGCCAGCAGCAAGCCTATGAACACTGAAGCTTTCTTT; CDR3 protein: CASSKPMNTEAFF
clone size: once; D gene: -; J gene: TRBJ2-3; V gene: TRBV6-5; CDR3 DNA: TGTGCCAGCAGTTATACTCAGGGAACTAGCACAGATACGCAGTATTTT; CDR3 protein: CASSYTQGTSTDTQYF
clone size: -; D gene: TRBD2; J gene: TRBJ2-2; V gene: TRBV7-6; CDR3 DNA: TGTGCCAGCAGCTTAAGGGCTAGCGGGGGGGCCAGCACCGGGGAGCTGTTTTTT; CDR3 protein: CASSLRASGGASTGELFF
clone size: -; D gene: TRBD1; J gene: TRBJ1-2; V gene: TRBV5-4; CDR3 DNA: TGTGCCAGCAGCTTGGACCAGGGGGTAATTCGTGGCTACACCTTC; CDR3 protein: CASSLDQGVIRGYTF